This T cell receptor beta chain was identified in a study of regulatory T cells in long-lasting Graves disease. Broader study findings: Those with persistent Graves' had less TCR diversity than newly diagnosed patients.

Arm-PCR of CDR3 regions and iRepertoire HTBI primers were the basis on which TCR beta libraries were built. In TCRdb, the multiplex PCR reads were re-called with MiXCR into one record per CDR3 protein. The data hold a few hundred thousand distinct CDR3 sequences, with about 20% observed a single time. V dropped 2 bases and J dropped 8 bases, with 15 bases sitting between them. This CDR3 comprises 14 residues. Looked up from germline, CDR1 is MNHEY and CDR2 is SVGAGI. In the case of this clonotype: Its antigen remains unknown.

The time point is: persistent/refractory GD, antithyroid drugs over 5 years with positive TRAb. From PBMCs, RNA was extracted and then used to make the TCR library. Material: peripheral blood mononuclear cells (PBMCs), obtained when the disease was refractory, from a patient treated with antithyroid drugs. The sequence was collected from a female donor with Graves disease. The V call is TRBV6-5, the J call TRBJ1-2; no clear D. CDR3 in amino acids: CASSYETGSRGYTF. The CDR3, as DNA: TGTGCCAGCAGTTACGAAACGGGGTCGCGAGGCTACACCTTC.